The 14 T cell receptor beta chains below come from one sample, sequenced in a study of T cell clonotyping in hematopoietic cell transplantation. Sequencing was performed with immunoSEQ multiplex PCR; in TCRdb, only in-frame clones are kept and a portion is missing. The sample has 35,000 to 45,000 clones; roughly 92% are singletons. The sequencing sample was made of peripheral blood mononuclear cells. The source is a woman aged 45-60 years in good health. Some clones in this sample may be carry-over from other donors' samples.

The chain couples TRBV5-4 to TRBJ2-3; weak D call: TRBD2 (7 bases). This CDR3 contains 14 residues. Germline V CDR1 and CDR2: SGHNT, YYREEE (reference sequence). Trimming removed 7 bases at V and 3 bases at J, with 15 bases between. CDR3 region: CASGWGGRTDTQYF. The CDR3 DNA follows: TGTGCCAGCGGATGGGGGGGGCGTACAGATACGCAGTATTTT. Looking up the rest from reference TRBV5-4 and TRBJ2-3 gives the full variable domain: ETGVTQSPTHLIKTRGQQVTLRCSSQSGHNTVSWYQQALGQGPQFIFQYYREEENGRGNFPPRFSGLQFPNYSSELNVNALELDDSALYLCASGWGGRTDTQYFGPGTRLTVL.

This chain joins TRBV19 and TRBJ2-3; TRBD2 is a possible D gene (6 bases). Trimming shortened V by 4 bases and J by 7 bases, and 12 bases separated the two germline ends. Germline CDR1 LNHDA, CDR2 SQIVND (reference sequence). The CDR3 covers 13 residues. The DNA for the CDR3 is TGTGCCAGTAGTAACTGGACTACCTATACGCAGTATTTT. This encodes CASSNWTTYTQYF.

This clone was seen more than once but under ten times. The J gene is TRBJ2-5, the V gene TRBV2, with D maybe TRBD2 (6 bases). Trimming removed 1 base at V and 3 bases at J, with 9 bases between. The CDR3 totals 14 residues. Germline V gives CDR1 SNHLY, CDR2 FYNNEI. CDR3 in amino acids: CASSEGEAEETQYF. CDR3 nucleotides: TGTGCCAGCAGTGAAGGGGAGGCAGAAGAGACCCAGTACTTC.

The rearrangement joins TRBV30 to TRBJ1-2, with no clear D. Germline CDR1 GTSNPN, CDR2 SVGIG (reference sequence). The length of the CDR3 is 10 residues. Trimming took off 3 bases at V and 5 bases at J, with 4 bases between the two ends. CDR3 DNA: TGTGCCTGGAGCGGTTATGGCTACACCTTC. Protein product: CAWSGYGYTF.

V usage is TRBV15 and J usage is TRBJ1-1, with D tentatively TRBD1 (6 bases). Germline V lookup: CDR1 LNHNV, CDR2 YYDKDF (reference sequence). Trimming cost V 6 bases and J 0 bases, with 11 bases left between them. The CDR3 runs to 14 residues. CDR3 protein: CATRVDRLNTEAFF. In DNA form, the CDR3 reads TGTGCCACCAGAGTAGACAGGTTGAACACTGAAGCTTTCTTT.

V is TRBV19 and J is TRBJ2-2, with 13 bases that match TRBD2. In germline, CDR1 is LNHDA, CDR2 SQIVND (reference sequence). The CDR3 is 16 residues long. V lost 4 bases to trimming and J lost 5 bases; unmatched junction nucleotides: 4. The CDR3 bases are TGTGCCAGTAGTACCGGGACTAGCGGGGAAACCGGGGAGCTGTTTTTT. Amino acids: CASSTGTSGETGELFF.

To note about this clone: The sample contains more than one DNA sequence encoding this CDR3. The V gene is TRBV9, the J gene TRBJ2-7, with no clear D. The CDR3 covers 13 residues. Trimming stripped 0 bases from V and 4 bases from J, with 8 bases between. The germline CDR1 and CDR2 sequences are SGDLS and YYNGEE. The CDR3 nucleotides read TGTGCCAGCAGCGTAGGAGCCGATTACGAGCAGTACTTC. It specifies CASSVGADYEQYF.

This sequence joins TRBV5-1 and TRBJ1-3, with D unclear. The CDR3 extends over 14 amino acids. V was trimmed by 4 bases and J by 4 bases, leaving 12 bases between them. In germline, CDR1 is SGHRS, CDR2 YFSETQ. CDR3 DNA: TGCGCCAGCAGCCCAGGAACGCGAGGAAACACCATATATTTT. This codes for CASSPGTRGNTIYF.

V usage is TRBV7-2 and J usage is TRBJ1-2; the match to TRBD1 covers 8 bases. V was pared by 5 bases and J by 3 bases, with 11 bases of the junction left unmatched. The CDR3 runs 16 residues. Germline CDR1 is SGHTA and CDR2 is FQGNSA. The DNA of the CDR3 is TGTGCCAGCAGCCTACCAAGACAGGGGATTCACTATGGCTACACCTTC. Its protein is CASSLPRQGIHYGYTF.

This sequence joins TRBV9 and TRBJ2-5, with D perhaps matching TRBD2 (6 bases). V was pared by 2 bases and J by 5 bases, with 10 bases between. The CDR3 has 13 amino acids. Germline-derived CDR1 and CDR2 are SGDLS and YYNGEE. CDR3 amino acids: CASSVGGAETQYF. The CDR3 region has the DNA TGTGCCAGCAGCGTGGGAGGTGCGGAGACCCAGTACTTC.

This clone was recorded only once. The chain carries TRBV29-1 and TRBJ2-7; unclear D gene. With 3 bases removed from V and 4 bases from J, the gap between germline ends came to 7 bases. The CDR3 runs to 11 residues. Germline V gene data show CDR1 as SQVTM and CDR2 as ANQGSEA. CDR3 sequence: CSVELGYEQYF. CDR3 in DNA: TGCAGCGTTGAGCTCGGTTACGAGCAGTACTTC.

The gene calls are TRBV6-6 and TRBJ2-7, with TRBD1 matching over 7 bases. CDR1 is MNHNY and CDR2 is SVGAGI in the germline V gene (reference sequence). The CDR3 is made up of 12 amino acids. V trimming: 5 bases; J trimming: 4 bases; junction bases outside the gene matches: 2. This chain's CDR3 is CASSGTVYEQYF. As DNA, the CDR3 is TGTGCCAGCAGTGGGACAGTGTACGAGCAGTACTTC.

This rearrangement joins TRBV19 to TRBJ2-1; 9 bases are shared with TRBD2. V lost 6 bases and J lost 9; bases outside the gene matches: 6. Germline CDR1 reads LNHDA; CDR2 reads SQIVND (reference sequence). The CDR3 spans 13 residues. CDR3 protein: CASRSSGGTEQFF. CDR3 DNA: TGTGCCAGTAGATCAAGCGGGGGGACTGAGCAGTTCTTC.

The rearrangement joins TRBV5-1 to TRBJ2-5; 15 bases are shared with TRBD2. This CDR3 has 17 residues. Germline CDR1 and CDR2: SGHRS and YFSETQ. Germline trimming cut 4 bases from V and 2 bases from J; bases unmatched to any gene: 6. CDR3 amino acids: CASSPPGTSGGQETQYF. The CDR3 DNA sequence: TGCGCCAGCAGCCCCCCTGGGACTAGCGGGGGGCAAGAGACCCAGTACTTC. Looking up the rest from reference TRBV5-1 and TRBJ2-5 gives the full variable domain: KAGVTQTPRYLIKTRGQQVTLSCSPISGHRSVSWYQQTPGQGLQFLFEYFSETQRNKGNFPGRFSGRQFSNSRSEMNVSTLELGDSALYLCASSPPGTSGGQETQYFGPGTRLLVL.